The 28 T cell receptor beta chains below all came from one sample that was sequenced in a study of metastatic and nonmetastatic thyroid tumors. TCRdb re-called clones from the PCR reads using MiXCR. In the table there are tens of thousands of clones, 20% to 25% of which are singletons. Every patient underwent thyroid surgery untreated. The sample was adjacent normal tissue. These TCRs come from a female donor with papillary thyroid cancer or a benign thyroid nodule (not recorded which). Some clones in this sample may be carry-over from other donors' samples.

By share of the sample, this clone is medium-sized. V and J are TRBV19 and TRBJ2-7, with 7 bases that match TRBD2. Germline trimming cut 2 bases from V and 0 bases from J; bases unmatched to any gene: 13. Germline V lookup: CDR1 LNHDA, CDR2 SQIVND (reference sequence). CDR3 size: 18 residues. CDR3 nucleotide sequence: TGTGCCAGTAGTATAAAGGGATCGCGGGGAGGGAGCTCCTACGAGCAGTACTTC. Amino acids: CASSIKGSRGGSSYEQYF.

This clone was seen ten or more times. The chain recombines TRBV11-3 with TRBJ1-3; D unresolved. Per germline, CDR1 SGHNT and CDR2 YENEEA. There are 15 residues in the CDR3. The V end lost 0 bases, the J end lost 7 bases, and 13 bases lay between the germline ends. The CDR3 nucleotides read TGTGCCAGCAGCTTAGATCGGCCCTTCAGGAACACCATATATTTT. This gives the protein CASSLDRPFRNTIYF.

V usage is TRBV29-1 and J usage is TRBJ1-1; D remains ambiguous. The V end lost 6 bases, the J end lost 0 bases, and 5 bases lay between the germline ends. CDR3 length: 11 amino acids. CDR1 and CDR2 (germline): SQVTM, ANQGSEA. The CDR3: CSVPMNTEAFF. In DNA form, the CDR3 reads TGCAGCGTACCTATGAACACTGAAGCTTTCTTT. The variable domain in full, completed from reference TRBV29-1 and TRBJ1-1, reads SAVISQKPSRDICQRGTSLTIQCQVDSQVTMMFWYRQQPGQSLTLIATANQGSEATYESGFVIDKFPISRPNLTFSTLTVSNMSPEDSSIYLCSVPMNTEAFFGQGTRLTVV.

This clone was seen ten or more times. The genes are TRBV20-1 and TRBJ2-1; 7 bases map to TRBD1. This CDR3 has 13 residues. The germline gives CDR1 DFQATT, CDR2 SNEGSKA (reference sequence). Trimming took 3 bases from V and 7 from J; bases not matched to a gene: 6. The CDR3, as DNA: TGCAGTGCTAGCGGGGCAGGGGGTAATGAGCAGTTCTTC. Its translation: CSASGAGGNEQFF.

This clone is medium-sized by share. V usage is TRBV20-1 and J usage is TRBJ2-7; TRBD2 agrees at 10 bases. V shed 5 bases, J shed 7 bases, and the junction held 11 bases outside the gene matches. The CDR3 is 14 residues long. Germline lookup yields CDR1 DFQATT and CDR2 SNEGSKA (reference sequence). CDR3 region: CSALAGDSLREQYF. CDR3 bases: TGCAGTGCTCTAGCGGGAGACTCATTGAGGGAGCAGTACTTC.

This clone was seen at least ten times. The CDR3 reads CASSQEASGSWDEQFF. The CDR3 DNA is TGTGCCAGCAGCCAAGAGGCTAGCGGGAGTTGGGATGAGCAGTTCTTC. The chain uses TRBV3-1 and TRBJ2-1; 10 bases fit TRBD2. Germline CDR1 LGHDT, CDR2 YNNKEL (reference sequence). This CDR3 is built from 16 residues. Trimming cost V 0 bases and J 8 bases; bases outside gene matches: 7.

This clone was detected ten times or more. CDR3 coding DNA: TGCAGTGCGCCGAACTTCGAGGGAAACTATGGCTACACCTTC. Protein sequence: CSAPNFEGNYGYTF. The chain is built from TRBV20-1 and TRBJ1-2; D not certain. The ends were cut back, 6 bases at V and 2 bases at J, with 16 bases in the middle. CDR3 length equals 14 residues. Germline V gene data show CDR1 as DFQATT and CDR2 as SNEGSKA (reference sequence).

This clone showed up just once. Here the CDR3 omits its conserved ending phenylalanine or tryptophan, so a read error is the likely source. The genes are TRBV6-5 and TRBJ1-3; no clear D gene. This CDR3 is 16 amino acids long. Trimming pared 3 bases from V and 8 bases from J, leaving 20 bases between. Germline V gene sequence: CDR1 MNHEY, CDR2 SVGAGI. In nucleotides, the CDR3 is TGTGCCAGCAGTTATCTTGGCGGAGCTAGCCCGGACACCATATATGTT. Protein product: CASSYLGGASPDTIYV.

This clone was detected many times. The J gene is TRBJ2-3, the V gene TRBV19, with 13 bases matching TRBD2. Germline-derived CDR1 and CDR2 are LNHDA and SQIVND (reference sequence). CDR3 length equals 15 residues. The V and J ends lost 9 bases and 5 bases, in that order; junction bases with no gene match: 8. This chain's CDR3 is CASSTSGRYGDTQYF. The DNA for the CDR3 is TGTGCCAGCTCGACTAGCGGGAGGTACGGAGATACGCAGTATTTT. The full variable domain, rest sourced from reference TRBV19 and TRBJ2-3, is DGGITQSPKYLFRKEGQNVTLSCEQNLNHDAMYWYRQDPGQGLRLIYYSQIVNDFQKGDIAEGYSVSREKKESFPLTVTSAQKNPTAFYLCASSTSGRYGDTQYFGPGTRLTVL.

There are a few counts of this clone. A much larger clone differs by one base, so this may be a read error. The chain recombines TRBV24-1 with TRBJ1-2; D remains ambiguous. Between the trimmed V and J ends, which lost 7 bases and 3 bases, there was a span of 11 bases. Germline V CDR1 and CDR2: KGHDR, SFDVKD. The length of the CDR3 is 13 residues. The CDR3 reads CATRPPAYYGYTF. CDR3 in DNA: TGTGCCACCAGGCCGCCTGCGTACTATGGCTACACCTTC.

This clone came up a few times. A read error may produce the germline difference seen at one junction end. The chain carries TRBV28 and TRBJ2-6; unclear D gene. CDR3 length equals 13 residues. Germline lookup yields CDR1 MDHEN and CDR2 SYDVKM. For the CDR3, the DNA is TGTGCCAGCAGCAGCTCTGGGGACAACGTCCTGACTTTC. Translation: CASSSSGDNVLTF.

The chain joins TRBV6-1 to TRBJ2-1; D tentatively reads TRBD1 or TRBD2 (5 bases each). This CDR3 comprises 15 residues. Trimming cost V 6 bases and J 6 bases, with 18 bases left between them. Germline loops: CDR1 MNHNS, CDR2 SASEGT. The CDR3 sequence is CASSSGTTPVNEQFF. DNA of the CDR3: TGTGCCAGCAGCTCCGGGACCACCCCCGTCAATGAGCAGTTCTTC.

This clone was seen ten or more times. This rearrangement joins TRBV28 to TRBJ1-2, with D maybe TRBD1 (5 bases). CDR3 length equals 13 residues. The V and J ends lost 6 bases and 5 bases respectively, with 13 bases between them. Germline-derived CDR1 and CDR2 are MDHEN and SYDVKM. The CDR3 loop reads CASRAGTWYGYTF. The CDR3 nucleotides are TGTGCCAGCAGGGCAGGGACCTGGTATGGCTACACCTTC.

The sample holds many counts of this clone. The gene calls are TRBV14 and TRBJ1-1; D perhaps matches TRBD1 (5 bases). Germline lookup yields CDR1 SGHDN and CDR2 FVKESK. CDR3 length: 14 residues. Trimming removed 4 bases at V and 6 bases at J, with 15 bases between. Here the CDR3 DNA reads TGTGCCAGCAGCCTTAACCGGGGGATGCCTGAAGCTTTCTTT. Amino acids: CASSLNRGMPEAFF.

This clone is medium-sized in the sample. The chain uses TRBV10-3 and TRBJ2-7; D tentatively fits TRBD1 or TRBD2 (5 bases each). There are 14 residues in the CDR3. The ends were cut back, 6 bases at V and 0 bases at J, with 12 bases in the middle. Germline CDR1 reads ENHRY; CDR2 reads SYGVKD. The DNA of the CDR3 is TGTGCCATCAGGGGGGACCAGAGCTCCTACGAGCAGTACTTC. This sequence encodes CAIRGDQSSYEQYF.

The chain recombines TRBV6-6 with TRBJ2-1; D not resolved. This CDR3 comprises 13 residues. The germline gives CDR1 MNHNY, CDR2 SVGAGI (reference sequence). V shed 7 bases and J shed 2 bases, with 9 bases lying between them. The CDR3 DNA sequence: TGTGCCAGCAAGTTAGGCACCTACAATGAGCAGTTCTTC. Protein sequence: CASKLGTYNEQFF.

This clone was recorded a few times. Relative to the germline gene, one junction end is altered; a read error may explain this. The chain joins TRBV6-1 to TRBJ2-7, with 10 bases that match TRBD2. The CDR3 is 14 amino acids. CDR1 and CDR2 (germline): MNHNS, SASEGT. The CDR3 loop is CASSDTSGAGEHYF. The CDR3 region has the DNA TGTGCCAGCAGTGATACTAGCGGGGCCGGCGAGCATTACTTC.

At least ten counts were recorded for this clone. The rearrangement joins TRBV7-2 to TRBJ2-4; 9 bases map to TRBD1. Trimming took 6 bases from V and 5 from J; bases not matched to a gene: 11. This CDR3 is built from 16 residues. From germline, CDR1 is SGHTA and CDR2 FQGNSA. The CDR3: CASSPSGTGSQNIQYF. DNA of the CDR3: TGTGCCAGCAGTCCCTCGGGGACAGGGAGCCAAAACATTCAGTACTTC. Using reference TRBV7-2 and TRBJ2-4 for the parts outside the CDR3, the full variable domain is GAGVSQSPSNKVTEKGKDVELRCDPISGHTALYWYRQSLGQGLEFLIYFQGNSAPDKSGLPSDRFSAERTGGSVSTLTIQRTQQEDSAVYLCASSPSGTGSQNIQYFGAGTRLSVL.

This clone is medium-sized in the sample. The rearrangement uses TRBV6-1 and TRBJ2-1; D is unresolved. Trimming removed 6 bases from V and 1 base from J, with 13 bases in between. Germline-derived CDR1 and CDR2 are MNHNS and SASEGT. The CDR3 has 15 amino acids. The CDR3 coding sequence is TGTGCCAGCAGCCTCCTTCTAAGTTCCTACAATGAGCAGTTCTTC. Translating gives CASSLLLSSYNEQFF.

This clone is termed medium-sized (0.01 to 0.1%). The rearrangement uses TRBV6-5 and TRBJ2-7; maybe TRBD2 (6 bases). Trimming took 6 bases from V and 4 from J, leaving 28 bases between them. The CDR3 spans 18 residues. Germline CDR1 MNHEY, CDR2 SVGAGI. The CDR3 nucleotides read TGTGCCAGCAGGTCCAGTCAATTTCCAGGGAGGCGGTTGTACGAGCAGTACTTC. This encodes CASRSSQFPGRRLYEQYF.

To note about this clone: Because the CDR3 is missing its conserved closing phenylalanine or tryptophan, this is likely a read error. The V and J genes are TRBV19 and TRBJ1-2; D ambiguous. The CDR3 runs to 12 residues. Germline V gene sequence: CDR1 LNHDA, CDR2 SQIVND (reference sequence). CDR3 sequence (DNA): TGTGCAAGTAGTATTTCGGGTAGAGGCTACACCTAC. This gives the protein CASSISGRGYTY.

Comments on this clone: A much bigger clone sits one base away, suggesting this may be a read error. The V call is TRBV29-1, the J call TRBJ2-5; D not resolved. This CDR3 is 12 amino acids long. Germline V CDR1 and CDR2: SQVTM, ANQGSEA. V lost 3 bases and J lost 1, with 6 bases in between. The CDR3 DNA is TGCAGCGTTGACAGGTGCCAAGAGACCCAGTACTTC. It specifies CSVDRCQETQYF. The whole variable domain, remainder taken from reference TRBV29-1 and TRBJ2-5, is SAVISQKPSRDICQRGTSLTIQCQVDSQVTMMFWYRQQPGQSLTLIATANQGSEATYESGFVIDKFPISRPNLTFSTLTVSNMSPEDSSIYLCSVDRCQETQYFGPGTRLLVL.

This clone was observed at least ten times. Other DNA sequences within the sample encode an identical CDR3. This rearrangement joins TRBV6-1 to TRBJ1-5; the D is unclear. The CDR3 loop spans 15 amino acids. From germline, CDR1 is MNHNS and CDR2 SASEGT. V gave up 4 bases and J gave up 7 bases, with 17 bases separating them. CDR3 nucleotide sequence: TGTGCCAGCAGTGCACGGTGGGGAGCCAACCAGCCCCAGCATTTT. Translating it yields CASSARWGANQPQHF.

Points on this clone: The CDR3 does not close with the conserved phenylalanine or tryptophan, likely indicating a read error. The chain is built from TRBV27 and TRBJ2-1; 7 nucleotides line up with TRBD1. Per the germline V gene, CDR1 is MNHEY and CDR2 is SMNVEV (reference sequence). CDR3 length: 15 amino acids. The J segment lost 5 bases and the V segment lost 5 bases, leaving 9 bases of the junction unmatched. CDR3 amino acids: CASSPWWTGHNEQFL. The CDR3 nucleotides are TGTGCCAGCAGTCCGTGGTGGACAGGCCACAATGAGCAGTTCCTC.

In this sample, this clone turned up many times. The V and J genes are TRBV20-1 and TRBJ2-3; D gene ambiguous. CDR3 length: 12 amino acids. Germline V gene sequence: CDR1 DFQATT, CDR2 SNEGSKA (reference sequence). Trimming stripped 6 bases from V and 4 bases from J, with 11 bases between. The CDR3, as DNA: TGCAGTGCCCGCGGTGGGTCAGATACGCAGTATTTT. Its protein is CSARGGSDTQYF.

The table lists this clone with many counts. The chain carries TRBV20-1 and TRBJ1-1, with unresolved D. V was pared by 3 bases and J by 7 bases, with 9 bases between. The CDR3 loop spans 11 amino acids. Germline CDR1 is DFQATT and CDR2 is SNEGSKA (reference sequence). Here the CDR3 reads CSARGMGEAFF. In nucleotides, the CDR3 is TGCAGTGCTAGGGGGATGGGTGAAGCTTTCTTT.

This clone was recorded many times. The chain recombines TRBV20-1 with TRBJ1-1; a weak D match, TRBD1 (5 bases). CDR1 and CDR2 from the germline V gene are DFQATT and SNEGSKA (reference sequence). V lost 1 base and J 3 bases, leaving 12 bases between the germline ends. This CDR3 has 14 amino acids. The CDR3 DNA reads TGCAGTGCTAGAGGCCCAGGAGGGGACACTGAAGCTTTCTTT. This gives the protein CSARGPGGDTEAFF.

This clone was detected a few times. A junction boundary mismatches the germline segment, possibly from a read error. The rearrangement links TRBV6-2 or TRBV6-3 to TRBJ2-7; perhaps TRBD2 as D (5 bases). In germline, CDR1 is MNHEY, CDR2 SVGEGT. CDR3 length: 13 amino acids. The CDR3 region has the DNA TGTGCCAGCAGTTTCAGGCCGGGGTTCGAAGCTTTCTTC. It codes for CASSFRPGFEAFF.